Below, one TCR beta chain is given with its context. The target antigen is unknown. The V gene lost 7 bases and the J gene lost 0 bases, with 6 bases spanning the gap. The CDR3 is 13 amino acids. Germline V gives CDR1 SGHDN, CDR2 FVKESK. The data derive from a study of breast tumors, draining lymph nodes, adjacent tissues. Whole-study results and caveats: Tumor TCR diversity was below lymph nodes but above nontumor tissue. Findings are consistent with lymph node origin and intratumoral expansion of most tumor T cells. Luminal-like breast cancer showed significantly higher tumor–nontumor repertoire similarity than basal-like. The lymph node origin of tumor T cells was framed as consistent with a hypothesis, not demonstrated.

TCRdb reanalysed the multiplex PCR reads using MiXCR and keeps one entry per CDR3 protein. This table holds some 230,000 distinct CDR3 sequences, 34% found once. Breast cancer patients provided tissue from their axillary draining lymph nodes. Sample: axillary lymph node tissue. This sequence was found in a female donor with breast cancer. Some clones in this sample may be carry-over from other donors' samples. The chain couples TRBV14 to TRBJ1-4, with D possibly being TRBD1 (6 bases). This chain's CDR3 is CASNRATNEKLFF. The CDR3 coding sequence is TGTGCCAGCAACAGGGCAACTAATGAAAAACTGTTTTTT. Looking up the rest from reference TRBV14 and TRBJ1-4 gives the full variable domain: EAGVTQFPSHSVIEKGQTVTLRCDPISGHDNLYWYRRVMGKEIKFLLHFVKESKQDESGMPNNRFLAERTGGTYSTLKVQPAELEDSGVYFCASNRATNEKLFFGSGTQLSVL.